This section outlines one T cell receptor (beta chain) sequence together with its context. Its antigen is undetermined. The data are from a study of T cell responses to AZD1222 COVID-19 vaccine. The germline V and J ends were trimmed by 3 bases and 8 bases, with 11 bases remaining between them. The CDR3 length is 13 residues. Germline V CDR1 and CDR2: SGHVS, FQNEAQ. General study results and limits: AZD1222 recipients seropositive at baseline numbered only five or six. The donors showed a predominance of white British ancestry and of females, with possible underestimation of clonal diversity. Spike was spanned by vaccine-associated CD4 TCRs, with dominance at 160-218 and 743-854.

The repertoire was sequenced with immunoSEQ multiplex PCR; TCRdb's copy has only in-frame clones and lacks some. The repertoire holds about 130,000 clones, with about nine tenths as singletons. The sample in question was peripheral blood, obtained on day 0 of AZD1222 vaccination. The V call is TRBV7-8, the J call TRBJ2-1; possible D gene TRBD2, 7 bases. This clonotype was sampled from an adult in good health. This CDR3 reads CASSFAGADEQFF. CDR3 in DNA: TGTGCCAGCAGCTTCGCGGGGGCGGATGAGCAGTTCTTC. Drawing the rest from reference TRBV7-8 and TRBJ2-1, the complete variable domain is GAGVSQSPRYKVAKRGQDVALRCDPISGHVSLFWYQQALGQGPEFLTYFQNEAQLDKSGLPSDRFFAERPEGSVSTLKIQRTQQEDSAVYLCASSFAGADEQFFGPGTRLTVL.